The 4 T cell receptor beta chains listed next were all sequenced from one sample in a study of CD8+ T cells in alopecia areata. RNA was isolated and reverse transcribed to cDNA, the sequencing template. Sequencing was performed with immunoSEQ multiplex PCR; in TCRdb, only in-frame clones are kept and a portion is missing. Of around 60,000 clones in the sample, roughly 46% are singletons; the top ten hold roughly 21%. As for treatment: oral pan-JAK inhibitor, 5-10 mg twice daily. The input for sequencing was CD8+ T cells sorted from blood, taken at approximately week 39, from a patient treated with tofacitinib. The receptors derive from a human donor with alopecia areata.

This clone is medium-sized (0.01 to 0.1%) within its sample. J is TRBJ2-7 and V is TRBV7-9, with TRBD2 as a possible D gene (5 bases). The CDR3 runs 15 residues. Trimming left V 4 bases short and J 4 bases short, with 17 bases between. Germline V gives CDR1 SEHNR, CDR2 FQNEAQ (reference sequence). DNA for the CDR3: TGTGCCAGCAGCTCCCCGAGGTACGGGAAGTACGAGCAGTACTTC. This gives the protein CASSSPRYGKYEQYF.

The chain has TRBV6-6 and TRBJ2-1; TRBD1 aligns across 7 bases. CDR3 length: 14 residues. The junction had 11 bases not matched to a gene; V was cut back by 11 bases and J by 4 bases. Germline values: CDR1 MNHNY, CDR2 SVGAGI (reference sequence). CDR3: CAVSQGLYYNEQFF. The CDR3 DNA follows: TGTGCCGTTTCACAGGGGTTATATTACAATGAGCAGTTCTTC.

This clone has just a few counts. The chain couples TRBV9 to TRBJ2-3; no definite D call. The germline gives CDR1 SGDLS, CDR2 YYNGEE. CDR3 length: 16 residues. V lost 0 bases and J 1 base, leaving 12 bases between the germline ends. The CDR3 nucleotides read TGTGCCAGCAGCGTAGAGCACGGCCAACGCACAGATACGCAGTATTTT. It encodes CASSVEHGQRTDTQYF.

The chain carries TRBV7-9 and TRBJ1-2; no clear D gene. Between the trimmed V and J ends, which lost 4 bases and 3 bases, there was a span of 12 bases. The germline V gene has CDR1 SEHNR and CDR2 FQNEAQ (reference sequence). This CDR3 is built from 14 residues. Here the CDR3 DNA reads TGTGCCAGCAGCTCACCAGGACGGGACTATGGCTACACCTTC. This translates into CASSSPGRDYGYTF.